This paragraph covers one TCR beta chain sequence. For the second PCR, which ran for about 7 to 11 cycles, a sample-barcoded 5' primer and a J-beta primer mix were used. TCRdb re-called the 5' RACE reads through MiXCR, storing one row per CDR3 protein. The sample lists about 1.4 million distinct CDR3 sequences, roughly 64% seen once, with 5% to 7% in the top ten. The V end was cut by 8 bases, the J end by 0 bases, with 18 bases between. The germline V gene encodes CDR1 MNHEY and CDR2 SMNVEV (reference sequence). The CDR3 has 16 amino acids. The data are from a study of blood T cells in healthy people across ages.

This chain joins TRBV27 and TRBJ2-3; no clear D gene. Sequenced material: blood. The receptor comes from a young man in good health. CDR3 residues: CASSPHLRTSTDTQYF. CDR3 DNA sequence: TGTGCCAGCTCCCCCCACTTGAGAACTAGCACAGATACGCAGTATTTT.